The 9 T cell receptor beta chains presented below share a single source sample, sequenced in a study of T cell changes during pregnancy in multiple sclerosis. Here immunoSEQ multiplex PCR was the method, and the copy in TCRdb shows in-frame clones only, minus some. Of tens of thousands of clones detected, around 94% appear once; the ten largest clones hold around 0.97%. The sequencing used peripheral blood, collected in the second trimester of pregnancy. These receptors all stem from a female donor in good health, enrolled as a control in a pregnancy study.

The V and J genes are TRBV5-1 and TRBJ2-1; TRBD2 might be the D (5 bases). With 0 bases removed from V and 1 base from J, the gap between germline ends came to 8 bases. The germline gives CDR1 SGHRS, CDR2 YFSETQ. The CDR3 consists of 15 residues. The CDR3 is CASSLDGVSYNEQFF. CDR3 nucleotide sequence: TGCGCCAGCAGCTTGGACGGGGTTTCCTACAATGAGCAGTTCTTC.

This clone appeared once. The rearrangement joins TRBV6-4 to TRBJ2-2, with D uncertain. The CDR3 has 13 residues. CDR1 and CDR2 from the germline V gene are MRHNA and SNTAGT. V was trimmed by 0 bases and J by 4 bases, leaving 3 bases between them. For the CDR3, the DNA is TGTGCCAGCAGTGACTCGGCCACCGGGGAGCTGTTTTTT. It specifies CASSDSATGELFF.

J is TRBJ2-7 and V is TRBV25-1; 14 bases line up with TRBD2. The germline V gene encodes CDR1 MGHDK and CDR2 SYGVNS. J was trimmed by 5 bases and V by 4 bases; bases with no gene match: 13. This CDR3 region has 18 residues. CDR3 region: CASSGGLAGAKSPHEQYF. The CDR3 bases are TGTGCCAGCAGTGGGGGACTAGCGGGGGCGAAATCACCCCACGAGCAGTACTTC.

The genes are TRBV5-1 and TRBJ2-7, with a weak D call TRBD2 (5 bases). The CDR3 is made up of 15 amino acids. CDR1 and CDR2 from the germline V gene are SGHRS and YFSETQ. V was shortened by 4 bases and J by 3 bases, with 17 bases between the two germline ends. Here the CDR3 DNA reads TGCGCCAGCAGCCCTGACCCCGGCGGAGGCTACGAGCAGTACTTC. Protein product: CASSPDPGGGYEQYF. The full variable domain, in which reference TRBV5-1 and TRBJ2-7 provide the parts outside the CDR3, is KAGVTQTPRYLIKTRGQQVTLSCSPISGHRSVSWYQQTPGQGLQFLFEYFSETQRNKGNFPGRFSGRQFSNSRSEMNVSTLELGDSALYLCASSPDPGGGYEQYFGPGTRLTVT.

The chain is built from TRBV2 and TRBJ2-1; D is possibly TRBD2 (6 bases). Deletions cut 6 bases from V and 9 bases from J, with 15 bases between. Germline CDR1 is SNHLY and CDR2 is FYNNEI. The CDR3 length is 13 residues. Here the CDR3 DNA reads TGTGCCAGCAGGACTAGGGAGGTGGGTGAGCAGTTCTTC. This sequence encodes CASRTREVGEQFF.

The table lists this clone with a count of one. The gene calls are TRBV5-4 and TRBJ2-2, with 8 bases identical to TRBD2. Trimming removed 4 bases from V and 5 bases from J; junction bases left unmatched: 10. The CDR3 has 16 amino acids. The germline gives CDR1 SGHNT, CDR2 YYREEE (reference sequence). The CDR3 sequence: CASSRYSGSGTGELFF. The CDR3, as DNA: TGTGCCAGCAGCCGATACAGCGGGAGCGGGACCGGGGAGCTGTTTTTT.

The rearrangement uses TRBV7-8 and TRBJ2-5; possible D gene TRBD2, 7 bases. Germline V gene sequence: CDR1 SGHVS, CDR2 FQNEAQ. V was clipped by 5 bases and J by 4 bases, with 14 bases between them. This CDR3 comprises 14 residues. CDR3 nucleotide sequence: TGTGCCAGCAGCCCCCGGGGGGCGAGAGAGACCCAGTACTTC. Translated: CASSPRGARETQYF.

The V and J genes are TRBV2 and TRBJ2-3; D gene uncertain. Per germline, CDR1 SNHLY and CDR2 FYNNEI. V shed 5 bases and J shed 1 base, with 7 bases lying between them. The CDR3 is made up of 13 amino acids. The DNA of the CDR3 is TGTGCCAGCAGTTACTACGGCACAGATACGCAGTATTTT. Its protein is CASSYYGTDTQYF.

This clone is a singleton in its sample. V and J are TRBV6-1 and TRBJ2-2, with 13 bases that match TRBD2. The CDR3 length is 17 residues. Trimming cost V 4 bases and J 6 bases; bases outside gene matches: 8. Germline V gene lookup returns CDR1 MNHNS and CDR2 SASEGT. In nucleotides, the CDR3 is TGTGCCAGCAGTGTCTGGACTAGCGGGAGATGGTCCGGGGAGCTGTTTTTT. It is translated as CASSVWTSGRWSGELFF.